Sequencing of this T cell receptor beta chain was carried out in a study of cytomegalovirus exposure and HLA in healthy donors. Study-level information: Membership in the Caucasian-associated ancestry cluster was found for 81% of 350 to 450 genotyped donors.

CDR3 length: 17 amino acids. CDR1 is SEHNR, CDR2 FQNEAQ, per germline (reference sequence). Study-wide results and caveats: Roughly even sequencing depth across donors was the assumption behind the presence/absence analyses. Later analysis identified 16,951 TCR beta sequences associated with HLA alleles, using a false discovery rate threshold of 0.05.

PCR employed 60 Vbeta and 13 Jbeta primers. Authors' analysis steps: Counted up in a later analysis, unique TCR beta chains came to approximately 77 million, with roughly 11 million shared. Repertoires were generated with immunoSEQ multiplex PCR, while TCRdb's copy carries only in-frame clones and drops some. The DNA gave D and trimming, while V, J and clone size come from that table. This table holds 70,000 to 95,000 clones, around 79% found once. Concerning this clone: Antigen: not known. One end of the junction fails to match germline, which may point to a read error.

The sequence was collected from a woman aged 40 to 55 in good health and CMV-seropositive. The rearrangement uses TRBV7-9 and TRBJ2-1, with 14 bases matching TRBD2. Sequenced: PBMCs. This CDR3 is CSSSPGTSGREGYEQFF. CDR3 nucleotide sequence: TGTTCCAGCAGCCCCGGGACTAGCGGGAGAGAGGGCTATGAGCAGTTCTTC.